The rows below give T cell receptor beta chains drawn from one sample of a study of long-term antiretroviral therapy in people with HIV. The data were produced by immunoSEQ multiplex PCR, yet TCRdb's version contains in-frame clones alone and is incomplete. Of about 30,000 clones listed, about 80% are singletons. Material: unsorted PBMCs, obtained 0.3 years after starting antiretroviral therapy. The source of these receptors is a middle-aged man with HIV. Both conserved end residues are part of each CDR3. Fields, in order: V gene, J gene, D gene, CDR3 protein. D genes are given only for firm matches.

>TRBV28|TRBJ1-5|-
CASSLLWGGQPQHF
>TRBV7-9|TRBJ2-7|TRBD1
CASSPTGVSYEQYF
>TRBV4-3|TRBJ2-2|-
CASSQTGLVAGELFF
>TRBV5-1|TRBJ2-5|TRBD1
CASSPGTEAETQYF
>TRBV7-8|TRBJ1-6|TRBD1
CASSPTNRDRNSPLHF
>TRBV28|TRBJ2-7|-
CASSSRQTYEQYF
>TRBV5-1|TRBJ1-6|-
CASSLMEGGESLHF
>TRBV11-1|TRBJ2-1|-
CASSLGRNNEQFF
>TRBV4-1|TRBJ2-5|TRBD2
CASSHPGEGETQYF
>TRBV5-1|TRBJ2-2|-
CASSLTGSTGELFF
>TRBV14|TRBJ2-1|-
CASSRISGAGREQFF
>TRBV2|TRBJ2-5|-
CASSEIAFVETQYF
>TRBV19|TRBJ2-7|TRBD2
CEREGGYEQYF
>TRBV19|TRBJ2-3|-
CASSIWSSTDTQYF
>TRBV6-6|TRBJ2-7|TRBD1
CASTGTGGASYEQYF
>TRBV5-6|TRBJ2-5|-
CASSPLGGAGETQYF
>TRBV27|TRBJ2-3|TRBD1
CASSLSGTGKSDTQYF
>TRBV7-9|TRBJ2-5|TRBD1
CASSSGQDHRETQYF
>TRBV6-5|TRBJ2-2|-
CASSYGGVITGELFF
>TRBV18|TRBJ2-2|-
CASSPTGDTNTGELFF
>TRBV9|TRBJ1-5|-
CASSVAERQPQHF
>TRBV7-2|TRBJ1-6|TRBD1
CASSLALTGLRNSPLHF
>TRBV7-2|TRBJ2-5|-
CASSLAAQAQYF
>TRBV18|TRBJ1-5|TRBD1
CASSTQGVGNQPQHF
>TRBV15|TRBJ2-3|-
CATSRDDLSTDTQYF
>TRBV28|TRBJ2-7|TRBD1
CATEPTGKLYEQYF